This TCR beta chain appears in the sequencing data of a study of vaccination effects on CD4 cells after COVID-19. In regard to this clone: Its antigen is unknown.

The ends were cut back, 5 bases at V and 6 bases at J, with 12 bases in the middle. Germline values: CDR1 LGHDT, CDR2 YNNKEL (reference sequence). The CDR3 extends over 13 amino acids. Subsequent to a culture period of under 11 days, CD4+ T cells were isolated. Measured with immunoSEQ multiplex PCR; TCRdb has only the in-frame clones, and not every one. The table records around 50,000 clones, about 75% of them present only once. The material was CD4+ T cells from PBMCs cultured without peptide, obtained before COVID-19 vaccination. The chain uses TRBV3-1 (or the pseudogene TRBV3-2) and TRBJ2-3; D possibly corresponds to TRBD2 (5 bases). The TCR comes from a human donor who had a prior SARS-CoV-2 infection. Written as DNA, the CDR3 is TGTGCCAGCAGCGACGGACCGGGGGATACGCAGTATTTT. It encodes CASSDGPGDTQYF.